This TCR beta chain emerged from a study of identical twins. This clonotype was detected ten times or more. TCRdb re-analysed the 5' RACE reads in MiXCR, keeping a single row per CDR3 protein. The repertoire holds 250,000 to 300,000 distinct CDR3 sequences, with just under 9.5% as singletons. The CDR3 has 15 residues. V lost 3 bases and J lost 5, with 15 bases in between. These data are also associated with another study on yellow fever vaccine responses in identical twins.

Source material: CD8+ T cells sorted from blood. V is TRBV12-3 or TRBV12-4 and J is TRBJ2-3; D might be TRBD2 (6 bases). The clonotype originates from a woman aged 18 to 35 in good health. CDR3 loop: CASSFRSGGEDTQYF. CDR3 DNA: TGTGCCAGCAGTTTTAGAAGCGGAGGGGAAGATACGCAGTATTTT.